This T cell receptor beta chain was sequenced in a study of CD8 T cells in ankylosing spondylitis. As concerns this clonotype: The antigen is undetermined.

Making the TCR beta libraries involved quantitative 5'-RACE with molecular barcodes. TCRdb reanalysed the 5' RACE reads using MiXCR and keeps one entry per CDR3 protein. The sample carries over 700,000 distinct CDR3 sequences, 15% to 20% recorded once. The germline V gene encodes CDR1 MNHNS and CDR2 SASEGT. V trimming: 4 bases; J trimming: 4 bases; junction bases outside the gene matches: 1. The CDR3 loop spans 13 amino acids. Overall study findings and caveats: Relatively rare in peripheral blood, disease-linked clones were also CD8+. Ankylosing spondylitis blood appeared to be characterized by a TCR beta motif of several highly homologous variants.

V and J are TRBV6-1 and TRBJ1-3; 7 positions agree with TRBD1. Sequencing used blood, either unsorted or a sorted T cell fraction (not recorded which). The TCR comes from a male donor with ankylosing spondylitis. The CDR3 nucleotides are TGTGCCAGCAGTGGGGACAGAGGAAACACCATATATTTT. Amino acids: CASSGDRGNTIYF.